This T cell receptor (beta chain) was obtained from a study of PD-1 blockade in classical Hodgkin lymphoma. Clones were sequenced by immunoSEQ multiplex PCR, and TCRdb holds only the in-frame ones, with some missing. Altogether roughly 61,000 clones are present, 80% to 90% being singletons, with the ten largest covering approximately 15%. The length of the CDR3 is 17 residues. Germline CDR1 ENHRY, CDR2 SYGVKD. V shed 5 bases, J shed 0 bases, and the junction held 9 bases outside the gene matches. All patients experienced relapse after autologous stem cell transplantation, and brentuximab vedotin exposure was variable. Classifying best responses yielded complete response, partial response or progressive disease. Study conclusions and caveats: Newly diagnosed patients had baseline TCR diversity that was reportedly lower than that of healthy donors. Significant TCR diversity gains by C4D1 occurred in CD4+ but not CD8+ cells.

In the case of this clone: As yet, its antigen is unknown.

The chain employs TRBV10-3 and TRBJ1-5; 8 bases map to TRBD1. The sequenced sample was peripheral blood mononuclear cells (PBMCs), obtained at baseline. The receptor was derived from a human donor with classical Hodgkin lymphoma. This chain's CDR3 is CAISSGTGDYSNQPQHF. CDR3 bases: TGTGCCATCAGTTCCGGGACAGGCGATTATAGCAATCAGCCCCAGCATTTT.